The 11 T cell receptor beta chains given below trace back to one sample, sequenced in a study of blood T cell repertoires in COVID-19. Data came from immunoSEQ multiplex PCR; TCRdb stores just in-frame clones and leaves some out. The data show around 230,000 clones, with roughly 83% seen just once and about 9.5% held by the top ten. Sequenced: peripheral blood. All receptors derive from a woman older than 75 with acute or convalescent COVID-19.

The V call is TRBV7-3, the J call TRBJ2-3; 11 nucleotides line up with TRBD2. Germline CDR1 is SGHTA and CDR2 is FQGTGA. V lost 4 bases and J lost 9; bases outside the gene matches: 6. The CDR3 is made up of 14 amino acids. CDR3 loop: CASSSSGGFGTQYF. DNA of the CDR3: TGTGCCAGCAGCTCTAGCGGGGGGTTCGGGACGCAGTATTTT.

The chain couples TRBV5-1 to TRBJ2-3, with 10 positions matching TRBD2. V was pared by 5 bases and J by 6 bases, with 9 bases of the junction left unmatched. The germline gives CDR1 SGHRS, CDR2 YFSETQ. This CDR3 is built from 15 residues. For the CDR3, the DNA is TGCGCCAGCAGAACCGAGCGGGGGGGCTGGGATACGCAGTATTTT. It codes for CASRTERGGWDTQYF.

The CDR3 sequence is CASRTTATNEKLFF. CDR3 nucleotides: TGTGCCAGTAGAACTACTGCAACTAATGAAAAACTGTTTTTT. This rearrangement joins TRBV19 to TRBJ1-4; D remains ambiguous. V was trimmed by 6 bases and J by 0 bases, leaving 8 bases between them. The V gene's germline CDR1 is LNHDA and CDR2 SQIVND (reference sequence). CDR3 length: 14 amino acids.

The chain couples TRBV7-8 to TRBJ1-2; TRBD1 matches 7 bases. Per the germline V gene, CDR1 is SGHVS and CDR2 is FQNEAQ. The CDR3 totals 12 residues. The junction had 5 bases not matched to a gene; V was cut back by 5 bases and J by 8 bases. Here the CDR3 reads CASSPGTAGYTF. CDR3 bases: TGTGCCAGCAGCCCAGGGACAGCCGGCTACACCTTC.

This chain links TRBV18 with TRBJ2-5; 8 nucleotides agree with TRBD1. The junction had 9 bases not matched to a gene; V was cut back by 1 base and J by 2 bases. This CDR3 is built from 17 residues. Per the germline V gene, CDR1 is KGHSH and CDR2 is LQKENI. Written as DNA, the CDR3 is TGTGCCAGCTCACCACTTAACAGGGGGGTAAATCAAGAGACCCAGTACTTC. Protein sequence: CASSPLNRGVNQETQYF.

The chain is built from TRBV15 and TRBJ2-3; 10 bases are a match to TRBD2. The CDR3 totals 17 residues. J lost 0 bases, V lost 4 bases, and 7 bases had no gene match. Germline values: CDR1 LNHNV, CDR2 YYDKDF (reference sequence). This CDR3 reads CATSKRVAGGSTDTQYF. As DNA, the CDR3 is TGTGCCACCAGCAAAAGAGTAGCGGGGGGAAGCACAGATACGCAGTATTTT.

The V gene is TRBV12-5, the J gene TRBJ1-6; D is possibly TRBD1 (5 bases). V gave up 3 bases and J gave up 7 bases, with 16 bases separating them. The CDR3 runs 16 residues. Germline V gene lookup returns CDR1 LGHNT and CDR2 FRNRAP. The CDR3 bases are TGTGCTAGTGGTTTTTCCCTCAGGGTTGGGAATTCACCCCTCCACTTT. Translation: CASGFSLRVGNSPLHF.

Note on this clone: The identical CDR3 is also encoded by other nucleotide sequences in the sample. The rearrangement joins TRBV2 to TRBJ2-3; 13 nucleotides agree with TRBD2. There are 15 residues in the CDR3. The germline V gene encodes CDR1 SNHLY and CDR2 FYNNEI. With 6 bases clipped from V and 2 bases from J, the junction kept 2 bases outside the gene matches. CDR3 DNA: TGTGCCAGCAGGACTAGCGGGGGGTCCACAGATACGCAGTATTTT. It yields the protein CASRTSGGSTDTQYF.

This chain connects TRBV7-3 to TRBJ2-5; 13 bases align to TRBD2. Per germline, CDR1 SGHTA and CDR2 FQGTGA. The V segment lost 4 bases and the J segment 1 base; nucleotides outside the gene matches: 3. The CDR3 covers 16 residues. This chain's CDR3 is CASSSGTSGAQETQYF. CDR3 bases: TGTGCCAGCAGCTCAGGGACTAGCGGGGCCCAAGAGACCCAGTACTTC.

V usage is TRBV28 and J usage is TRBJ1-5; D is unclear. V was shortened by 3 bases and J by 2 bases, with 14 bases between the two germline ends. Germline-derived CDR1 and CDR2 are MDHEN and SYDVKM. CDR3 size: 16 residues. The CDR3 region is CASSFFWARRNQPQHF. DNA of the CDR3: TGTGCCAGCAGTTTCTTTTGGGCGCGTCGCAATCAGCCCCAGCATTTT.

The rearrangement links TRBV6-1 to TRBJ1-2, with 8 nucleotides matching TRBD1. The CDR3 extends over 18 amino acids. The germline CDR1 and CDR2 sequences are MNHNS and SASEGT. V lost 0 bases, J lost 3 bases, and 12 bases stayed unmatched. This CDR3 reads CASSEARGRRRFDYGYTF. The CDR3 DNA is TGTGCCAGCAGTGAAGCCAGGGGGCGCCGGCGTTTTGACTATGGCTACACCTTC.